This TCR beta chain was recorded in a study of blood T cell repertoires in COVID-19. About the study: In each case, the material was cDNA or gDNA derived from T cells, B-cell-depleted T cells, or PBMCs.

With 4 bases clipped from V and 4 bases from J, the junction kept 3 bases outside the gene matches. Looked up from germline, CDR1 is SGHTA and CDR2 is FQGNSA. This CDR3 has 14 amino acids. Those enrolled, adults aged roughly 18 to 95 years, came from some 23 US areas. Cohort 3 recovered donors had two negative PCRs, clearance, or symptom resolution. Per the authors' pipeline: It was from reference gene primer amplification that nucleated cell counts were estimated. This table comes from immunoSEQ multiplex PCR, and its TCRdb copy is limited to in-frame clones, with some not included. D and trimming were read from the DNA, whereas the V and J calls and clone size are those reported in that table. The data hold about 400,000 clones, with roughly 91% observed a single time.

The sequenced sample consisted of PBMCs or T cells enriched from blood (not recorded which). This TCR was sampled from a woman in her twenties or thirties who had recovered from COVID-19. The chain joins TRBV7-2 to TRBJ1-4; 7 bases fit TRBD1. The chain's CDR3 is CASSSGQVNEKLFF. CDR3 in DNA: TGTGCCAGCAGCTCTGGACAGGTTAATGAAAAACTGTTTTTT.